This T cell receptor beta chain originates from a study of T cells in Graves' hyperthyroidism and ophthalmopathy. This clonotype was picked up many times. RNA transcripts were the template for amplifying TCR beta CDR3 regions. The HTBI primer set was used in a first-round RT-PCR of the TCR CDR3. MiXCR, applied by TCRdb to the multiplex PCR reads, yields one record per CDR3 protein. The table lists about 420,000 distinct CDR3 sequences, roughly an eighth of them singletons. The CDR3 length is 14 residues. The V gene lost 0 bases and the J gene lost 5 bases, with 10 bases spanning the gap. This receptor was obtained from a young woman with Graves' hyperthyroidism. The chain employs TRBV12-3 or TRBV12-4 and TRBJ1-1; tentatively, D is TRBD1 (5 bases). The sequenced sample consisted of blood. CDR3 nucleotides: TGTGCCAGCAGTTTAGCCTCCGGGACGACTGAAGCTTTCTTT. Its protein is CASSLASGTTEAFF.